The next 31 T cell receptor beta chains were all read from a single sample in a study of monozygotic twins with cystic fibrosis. Libraries were prepared by immunoSEQ multiplex PCR; TCRdb keeps only in-frame clonotypes and omits some of them. The sample includes around 17,000 clones, over 95% of them seen just once. The sequenced sample was blood. The receptors were gathered from a girl aged 2 to 10 with cystic fibrosis.

The chain combines TRBV5-6 with TRBJ1-1; D gene ambiguous. CDR1 is SGHDT and CDR2 is YYEEEE in the germline V gene. The CDR3 loop spans 13 amino acids. V lost 2 bases and J lost 0, with 5 bases in between. CDR3 bases: TGTGCCAGCAGCTTACTCCTGAACACTGAAGCTTTCTTT. It yields the protein CASSLLLNTEAFF.

This clone came up once. The chain carries TRBV11-3 and TRBJ1-2, with D possibly TRBD1 on 6 matching bases. Germline lookup yields CDR1 SGHNT and CDR2 YENEEA. The CDR3 consists of 11 residues. The CDR3 region has the DNA TGTGCAGTTGGGGGCAACGGTGGCTACACCTTC. It codes for CAVGGNGGYTF.

This clone was seen a few times. V and J are TRBV12-2 and TRBJ1-1; TRBD1, the D gene given by the table, was not confirmed from the DNA. TRBV12-2 counts as a pseudogene. This CDR3 is 16 amino acids long. The CDR3 reads CASRLGRQAMNTEAFF. In DNA form, the CDR3 reads TGTGCAAGTCGCTTAGGTCGACAGGCCATGAACACTGAAGCTTTCTTT.

This chain connects TRBV19 to TRBJ1-5; maybe TRBD1 (5 bases). Germline V lookup: CDR1 LNHDA, CDR2 SQIVND (reference sequence). With 6 bases removed from V and 1 base from J, the gap between germline ends came to 19 bases. The CDR3 length is 17 residues. CDR3 nucleotide sequence: TGTGCCAGTAGATATAGATTCCAGGGATTCAGCAATCAGCCCCAGCATTTT. Protein product: CASRYRFQGFSNQPQHF.

This clone came up once. The chain couples TRBV11-2 to TRBJ2-7; tentatively, D is TRBD1 (6 bases). Trimming stripped 2 bases from V and 2 bases from J, with 10 bases between. Germline V CDR1 and CDR2: SGHAT, FQNNGV. The CDR3 is 14 amino acids. The CDR3 DNA follows: TGTGCCAGCAGCTTAACACAGGGCCCCTACGAGCAGTACTTC. Its protein product is CASSLTQGPYEQYF.

The rearrangement links TRBV5-6 to TRBJ2-7, with 7 positions matching TRBD1. Germline V gene data show CDR1 as SGHDT and CDR2 as YYEEEE. CDR3 length: 14 amino acids. Trimming cost V 1 base and J 4 bases; bases outside gene matches: 5. The chain's CDR3 is CASSLPGTEYEQYF. In nucleotides, the CDR3 is TGTGCCAGCAGCTTGCCCGGGACAGAATACGAGCAGTACTTC.

V is TRBV10-3 and J is TRBJ1-4; no reliable D call. Per germline, CDR1 ENHRY and CDR2 SYGVKD. Trimming left V 2 bases short and J 8 bases short, with 12 bases between. The CDR3 consists of 14 residues. DNA for the CDR3: TGTGCCATCAGTGAGACCGGGAATGAGGAAAAACTGTTTTTT. It translates to CAISETGNEEKLFF.

This chain uses TRBV15 with TRBJ2-5; D is unclear. This CDR3 has 16 amino acids. Germline CDR1 LNHNV, CDR2 YYDKDF (reference sequence). Trimming removed 5 bases from V and 0 bases from J, with 16 bases in between. CDR3 sequence: CATSGPSKAYQETQYF. The DNA for the CDR3 is TGTGCCACCAGCGGTCCGTCCAAAGCGTACCAAGAGACCCAGTACTTC. Looking up the rest from reference TRBV15 and TRBJ2-5 gives the full variable domain: DAMVIQNPRYQVTQFGKPVTLSCSQTLNHNVMYWYQQKSSQAPKLLFHYYDKDFNNEADTPDNFQSRRPNTSFCFLDIRSPGLGDTAMYLCATSGPSKAYQETQYFGPGTRLLVL.

This chain connects TRBV10-2 to TRBJ1-1; the match to TRBD1 covers 11 bases. This CDR3 is built from 15 residues. Trimming took 6 bases from V and 5 from J; bases not matched to a gene: 8. Looked up from germline, CDR1 is WSHSY and CDR2 is SAAADI. CDR3 loop: CASRPDRGRTTEAFF. The CDR3 nucleotides are TGCGCCAGCAGACCGGACAGGGGGCGGACGACTGAAGCTTTCTTT.

The gene calls are TRBV13 and TRBJ2-1, with a possible D match to TRBD2 (5 bases). The CDR3 has 16 amino acids. Per germline, CDR1 PRHDT and CDR2 FYEKMQ (reference sequence). The V gene lost 5 bases and the J gene lost 4 bases, with 18 bases spanning the gap. CDR3 sequence reads: CASSTPPRTEYNEQFF. The CDR3, as DNA: TGTGCCAGCAGCACCCCCCCCAGGACTGAATACAATGAGCAGTTCTTC.

The chain joins TRBV7-2 to TRBJ1-6, with no clear D. The CDR3 has 13 residues. Trimming pared 3 bases from V and 7 bases from J, leaving 7 bases between. CDR1 is SGHTA, CDR2 FQGNSA, per germline. The CDR3 coding sequence is TGTGCCAGCAGCTTTGAACCGAATTCACCCCTCCACTTT. It is translated as CASSFEPNSPLHF.

This chain joins TRBV6-5 and TRBJ1-1; D is perhaps TRBD1 (5 bases). With 6 bases removed from V and 0 bases from J, the gap between germline ends came to 11 bases. CDR1 and CDR2 from the germline V gene are MNHEY and SVGAGI. This CDR3 spans 14 amino acids. The CDR3 DNA is TGTGCCAGCAGCCCGACAGTAATGAACACTGAAGCTTTCTTT. Amino acid sequence: CASSPTVMNTEAFF.

The rearrangement uses TRBV30 and TRBJ1-1; 8 bases map to TRBD1. Germline CDR1 is GTSNPN and CDR2 is SVGIG (reference sequence). The CDR3 is made up of 14 amino acids. J was trimmed by 4 bases and V by 0 bases; bases with no gene match: 4. CDR3 residues: CAWSVRQGATEAFF. The CDR3 DNA reads TGTGCCTGGAGTGTACGGCAGGGGGCCACTGAAGCTTTCTTT.

The chain links TRBV10-1 to TRBJ2-3, with 8 bases identical to TRBD1. V dropped 2 bases and J dropped 1; count of bases not matched to a gene: 5. Germline-derived CDR1 and CDR2 are WNHNN and SYGVQD (reference sequence). The length of the CDR3 is 16 residues. CDR3 nucleotide sequence: TGCGCCAGCAGTGAGGTTCGGGGACAGGGCACAGATACGCAGTATTTT. This translates into CASSEVRGQGTDTQYF.

The V and J genes are TRBV2 and TRBJ1-3, with no clear D. The CDR3 is 11 amino acids. Trimming left V 4 bases short and J 8 bases short, with 6 bases between. Per germline, CDR1 SNHLY and CDR2 FYNNEI. CDR3 amino acids: CASSGYDTIYF. The CDR3 nucleotides are TGTGCCAGCAGTGGGTACGACACCATATATTTT.

The chain combines TRBV9 with TRBJ2-7, with D perhaps assigned TRBD1 or TRBD2 (5 bases each). V was trimmed by 3 bases and J by 4 bases, leaving 17 bases between them. This CDR3 spans 15 amino acids. Germline values: CDR1 SGDLS, CDR2 YYNGEE. CDR3 residues: CASSGSEGRLYEQYF. DNA for the CDR3: TGTGCCAGCAGCGGTTCCGAGGGGCGGCTTTACGAGCAGTACTTC.

J is TRBJ2-5 and V is TRBV10-3; 10 nucleotides align to TRBD2. CDR3 length: 18 amino acids. Germline CDR1 reads ENHRY; CDR2 reads SYGVKD. J gave up 0 bases and V 2 bases, and 9 bases lay outside the gene matches. CDR3 in DNA: TGTGCCATCAGTGAGCCGGGAGAGCGGGGGGGAAACCAAGAGACCCAGTACTTC. This sequence encodes CAISEPGERGGNQETQYF.

The V and J genes are TRBV7-2 and TRBJ1-1, with 7 bases fitting TRBD1. Germline CDR1 is SGHTA and CDR2 is FQGNSA. The CDR3 loop spans 15 amino acids. Losses at the gene ends were 1 base for V and 0 bases for J; bases not matched to a gene: 2. CDR3 protein: CASSLGTGVNTEAFF. CDR3 sequence (DNA): TGTGCCAGCAGCTTAGGTACAGGGGTGAACACTGAAGCTTTCTTT.

J is TRBJ2-1 and V is TRBV23-1, with D possibly matching TRBD2 (7 bases). TRBV23-1 counts as an open reading frame of uncertain function. The CDR3 is made up of 15 amino acids. V was trimmed by 4 bases and J by 10 bases, leaving 20 bases between them. The CDR3, as DNA: TGCGCCAGCAGTCCCCAAGGAGGGGGGGGCGTGGAGCAGTTCTTC. Protein sequence: CASSPQGGGGVEQFF.

The chain joins TRBV5-5 to TRBJ1-1; the D is unclear. This CDR3 region has 13 residues. CDR1 is SGHKS, CDR2 YYEKEE, per germline (reference sequence). With 1 base removed from V and 1 base from J, the gap between germline ends came to 5 bases. The CDR3 coding sequence is TGTGCCAGCAGCTTGCCAGGGAACACTGAAGCTTTCTTT. This codes for CASSLPGNTEAFF.

The chain combines TRBV5-1 with TRBJ2-7; 9 bases agree with TRBD1. The J segment lost 4 bases and the V segment lost 0 bases, leaving 2 bases of the junction unmatched. This CDR3 has 14 amino acids. Germline V gives CDR1 SGHRS, CDR2 YFSETQ. The CDR3 nucleotides are TGCGCCAGCAGCTTGGGGACAGGGGAATACGAGCAGTACTTC. Encoded protein: CASSLGTGEYEQYF.

CDR3 loop: CASSLTTGTNEKLFF. DNA for the CDR3: TGTGCCAGCAGCTTAACCACAGGGACTAATGAAAAACTGTTTTTT. This chain links TRBV11-3 with TRBJ1-4; D may be TRBD1 (6 bases). CDR1 SGHNT and CDR2 YENEEA come from the germline V gene. V was shortened by 2 bases and J by 2 bases, with 9 bases between the two germline ends. The length of the CDR3 is 15 residues.

J is TRBJ1-5 and V is TRBV7-4, with a tentative D call TRBD1 (6 bases). The V end lost 8 bases, the J end lost 0 bases, and 11 bases lay between the germline ends. The CDR3 is 14 amino acids. The germline V gene encodes CDR1 SGHVT and CDR2 SQSDAQ. The chain's CDR3 is CASPPGVSNQPQHF. The CDR3 DNA is TGTGCCAGCCCCCCAGGGGTTAGCAATCAGCCCCAGCATTTT. The whole variable domain, remainder taken from reference TRBV7-4 and TRBJ1-5, is GAGVSQSPRYKVAKRGRDVALRCDSISGHVTLYWYRQTLGQGSEVLTYSQSDAQRDKSGRPSGRFSAERPERSVSTLKIQRTEQGDSAVYLCASPPGVSNQPQHFGDGTRLSIL.

This rearrangement joins TRBV5-6 to TRBJ2-3; D remains unclear. Trimming cost V 0 bases and J 2 bases, with 13 bases left between them. Germline loops: CDR1 SGHDT, CDR2 YYEEEE. The CDR3 has 16 amino acids. In nucleotides, the CDR3 is TGTGCCAGCAGCTTGGAAGGGCAGAGTATCACAGATACGCAGTATTTT. This gives the protein CASSLEGQSITDTQYF.

The rearrangement links TRBV5-6 to TRBJ2-1, with 7 bases fitting TRBD2. V trimming: 6 bases; J trimming: 5 bases; junction bases outside the gene matches: 5. The CDR3 consists of 13 residues. CDR1 SGHDT and CDR2 YYEEEE come from the germline V gene. In nucleotides, the CDR3 is TGTGCCAGCACGGCGGGGGTCGACAATGAGCAGTTCTTC. Its protein is CASTAGVDNEQFF.

This chain joins TRBV13 and TRBJ2-5; 13 bases are a match to TRBD2. This CDR3 contains 15 residues. In germline, CDR1 is PRHDT, CDR2 FYEKMQ (reference sequence). With 3 bases clipped from V and 4 bases from J, the junction kept 2 bases outside the gene matches. The CDR3 sequence: CASSLTSGGSETQYF. CDR3 coding DNA: TGTGCCAGCAGCTTGACTAGCGGGGGGTCAGAGACCCAGTACTTC.

This clone was seen once. The chain couples TRBV18 to TRBJ1-1; 10 bases line up with TRBD1. J was trimmed by 11 bases and V by 3 bases; bases with no gene match: 9. Germline CDR1 KGHSH, CDR2 LQKENI. The CDR3 runs 14 residues. CDR3 residues: CASSPPGQGLRAFF. CDR3 bases: TGTGCCAGCTCACCTCCGGGACAGGGGCTTCGCGCTTTCTTT.

The J gene is TRBJ2-5, the V gene TRBV27; perhaps TRBD1 as D (8 bases). In germline, CDR1 is MNHEY, CDR2 SMNVEV (reference sequence). V gave up 7 bases and J gave up 5 bases, with 26 bases separating them. There are 17 residues in the CDR3. CDR3 protein: CASTSQGGAGGVETQYF. DNA for the CDR3: TGTGCCAGCACCTCACAGGGGGGGGCAGGGGGTGTGGAGACCCAGTACTTC.

The V and J genes are TRBV5-5 and TRBJ1-1, with TRBD1 matching over 8 bases. CDR1 and CDR2 from the germline V gene are SGHKS and YYEKEE (reference sequence). The CDR3 contains 17 residues. V was pared by 3 bases and J by 1 base, with 11 bases of the junction left unmatched. The CDR3 spells CASSSQGAHWGNTEAFF. In DNA, the CDR3 is TGTGCCAGCAGCTCCCAGGGGGCACACTGGGGGAACACTGAAGCTTTCTTT. The variable domain in full, with the rest retrieved from reference TRBV5-5 and TRBJ1-1, is DAGVTQSPTHLIKTRGQQVTLRCSPISGHKSVSWYQQVLGQGPQFIFQYYEKEERGRGNFPDRFSARQFPNYSSELNVNALLLGDSALYLCASSSQGAHWGNTEAFFGQGTRLTVV.

The rearrangement uses TRBV5-1 and TRBJ1-2; TRBD1 aligns across 7 bases. The CDR3 covers 16 residues. The trim removed 4 bases at V and 3 bases at J, leaving 12 bases unmatched. CDR1 and CDR2 (germline): SGHRS, YFSETQ. CDR3 amino acids: CASSPLPGTGDYGYTF. The CDR3, as DNA: TGCGCCAGCAGCCCCCTCCCCGGCACAGGGGACTATGGCTACACCTTC.

V gene TRBV19 combines with J gene TRBJ1-5, with TRBD1 as a possible D gene (5 bases). Trimming shortened V by 5 bases and J by 1 base, and 9 bases separated the two germline ends. The V gene's germline CDR1 is LNHDA and CDR2 SQIVND (reference sequence). CDR3 length: 14 amino acids. CDR3 nucleotides: TGTGCCAGTAGTGGCAGGGTCAGCAATCAGCCCCAGCATTTT. It encodes CASSGRVSNQPQHF.